This T cell receptor (beta chain) comes out of a study of cytomegalovirus exposure and HLA in healthy donors. Study-level results: The later analysis indicated that the majority of CMV-associated TCR beta chains appeared HLA-restricted.

In the PCR, 60 Vbeta and 13 Jbeta primers were used. Method: immunoSEQ multiplex PCR; TCRdb's copy keeps in-frame clones and lacks some. Of about 140,000 clones detected, nearly 80% appear once; the ten largest clones hold 0.95% to 1.4%. Turning to this clone: Its antigen is currently unknown.

The V end was cut by 3 bases, the J end by 7 bases, with 10 bases between. This CDR3 region has 12 residues. Germline lookup yields CDR1 LNHDA and CDR2 SQIVND (reference sequence). The sample comprised PBMCs. The chain couples TRBV19 to TRBJ2-7; D may be TRBD2 (6 bases). The receptor was isolated from a male donor in good health and CMV-seronegative. The CDR3 protein is CASSIGAGEQYF. The DNA of the CDR3 is TGTGCCAGTAGTATTGGTGCGGGAGAGCAGTACTTC. The complete variable domain, with remaining parts taken from reference TRBV19 and TRBJ2-7, reads DGGITQSPKYLFRKEGQNVTLSCEQNLNHDAMYWYRQDPGQGLRLIYYSQIVNDFQKGDIAEGYSVSREKKESFPLTVTSAQKNPTAFYLCASSIGAGEQYFGPGTRLTVT.